Each of the 10 T cell receptor beta chains below was sequenced from the same sample in a study of Ad26.COV2.S vaccination and SARS-CoV-2 variants. Method: immunoSEQ multiplex PCR; TCRdb's copy keeps in-frame clones and lacks some. The repertoire holds a few hundred thousand clones, with roughly 87% as singletons. Treatment denoted: about 20 received Ad26.COV2.S at low or high dose, single or two shots; about 5 received placebo; per-sample allocation not given. Sampling occurred on day 63 after the first vaccine or placebo injection. The specimen was peripheral blood, collected in a trial of Ad26.COV2.S vaccine versus placebo. All receptors come from a person between 18 and 65 years old who received the Ad26.COV2.S COVID-19 vaccine or a placebo.

The chain joins TRBV5-1 to TRBJ1-1; 7 bases agree with TRBD1. From germline, CDR1 is SGHRS and CDR2 YFSETQ. V gave up 1 base and J gave up 4 bases; unmatched junction bases: 16. The CDR3 length is 18 residues. The CDR3 loop reads CASSLTYHTGAEGTEAFF. The CDR3 bases are TGCGCCAGCAGCTTGACCTACCATACAGGGGCGGAGGGCACTGAAGCTTTCTTT. Based on the CDR3 plus reference TRBV5-1 and TRBJ1-1, the full variable domain is KAGVTQTPRYLIKTRGQQVTLSCSPISGHRSVSWYQQTPGQGLQFLFEYFSETQRNKGNFPGRFSGRQFSNSRSEMNVSTLELGDSALYLCASSLTYHTGAEGTEAFFGQGTRLTVV.

The V gene is TRBV27, the J gene TRBJ2-2; either TRBD1 or TRBD2 may supply D (6 bases each). This CDR3 spans 15 amino acids. V was trimmed by 2 bases and J by 4 bases, leaving 11 bases between them. From germline, CDR1 is MNHEY and CDR2 SMNVEV (reference sequence). The CDR3 spells CASSLGSGATGELFF. The CDR3 bases are TGTGCCAGCAGTTTAGGGTCGGGGGCCACCGGGGAGCTGTTTTTT.

V gene TRBV27 combines with J gene TRBJ2-1, with 7 positions matching TRBD1. J lost 5 bases, V lost 0 bases, and 4 bases had no gene match. The CDR3 runs 15 residues. Germline CDR1 is MNHEY and CDR2 is SMNVEV (reference sequence). CDR3 region: CASSLSRGTHNEQFF. In DNA form, the CDR3 reads TGTGCCAGCAGTTTATCCAGGGGGACGCACAATGAGCAGTTCTTC.

This clone was counted a single time. The V call is TRBV3-1 (or the pseudogene TRBV3-2), the J call TRBJ1-2; D gene ambiguous. V shed 5 bases and J shed 4 bases, with 8 bases lying between them. Germline-derived CDR1 and CDR2 are LGHDT and YNNKEL (reference sequence). This CDR3 comprises 12 residues. CDR3 sequence (DNA): TGTGCCAGCAGCTTTCGCTTCTATGGCTACACCTTC. Protein: CASSFRFYGYTF.

The chain couples TRBV2 to TRBJ1-4, with D hard to call. V was clipped by 2 bases and J by 8 bases, with 18 bases between them. The germline gives CDR1 SNHLY, CDR2 FYNNEI. CDR3 size: 16 residues. DNA of the CDR3: TGTGCCAGCAGTGAAACCCCCATCCTGGCCGGGGAAAAACTGTTTTTT. Amino acid sequence: CASSETPILAGEKLFF.

This chain joins TRBV7-8 and TRBJ2-2, with 8 positions matching TRBD1. Germline-derived CDR1 and CDR2 are SGHVS and FQNEAQ. This CDR3 spans 17 amino acids. Losses at the gene ends were 5 bases for V and 2 bases for J; bases not matched to a gene: 10. The CDR3: CASSLSRAGGNTGELFF. Written as DNA, the CDR3 is TGTGCCAGCAGCCTAAGCCGGGCAGGGGGCAACACCGGGGAGCTGTTTTTT.

This chain links TRBV30 with TRBJ1-6; D remains unclear. The CDR3 has 13 residues. V was cut by 5 bases and J by 5 bases, with 10 bases left in between. The V gene's germline CDR1 is GTSNPN and CDR2 SVGIG (reference sequence). CDR3 residues: CAWGMFDNSPLHF. The CDR3 coding sequence is TGTGCCTGGGGGATGTTTGATAATTCACCCCTCCACTTT. Based on the CDR3 plus reference TRBV30 and TRBJ1-6, the full variable domain is SQTIHQWPATLVQPVGSPLSLECTVEGTSNPNLYWYRQAAGRGLQLLFYSVGIGQISSEVPQNLSASRPQDRQFILSSKKLLLSDSGFYLCAWGMFDNSPLHFGNGTRLTVT.

The rearrangement joins TRBV5-6 to TRBJ1-4; D call uncertain. Germline V gives CDR1 SGHDT, CDR2 YYEEEE. CDR3 length: 18 amino acids. V was shortened by 0 bases and J by 0 bases, with 15 bases between the two germline ends. DNA of the CDR3: TGTGCCAGCAGCTTGGGACCGTGGGGAAGCTCAACTAATGAAAAACTGTTTTTT. Its protein product is CASSLGPWGSSTNEKLFF.

The chain couples TRBV5-4 to TRBJ2-3; 10 bases match TRBD2. Trimming took 4 bases from V and 3 from J; bases not matched to a gene: 5. CDR1 is SGHNT and CDR2 is YYREEE in the germline V gene (reference sequence). CDR3 length: 15 residues. CDR3 DNA: TGTGCCAGCAGCGCGAAGCGGGGGGGGACAGATACGCAGTATTTT. Protein product: CASSAKRGGTDTQYF.

The chain combines TRBV20-1 with TRBJ2-5; tentative D call: TRBD2 (6 bases). CDR3 length: 16 residues. Trimming shortened V by 3 bases and J by 0 bases, and 17 bases separated the two germline ends. The germline V gene encodes CDR1 DFQATT and CDR2 SNEGSKA (reference sequence). The CDR3 sequence: CSASLGGGGYQETQYF. The DNA for the CDR3 is TGCAGTGCTAGTTTGGGTGGGGGAGGATACCAAGAGACCCAGTACTTC.